In this sample, the clone carrying this T cell receptor (beta chain) turned up once. Measured with immunoSEQ multiplex PCR; TCRdb has only the in-frame clones, and not every one. This table has around 100,000 clones, 84% appearing once. This record belongs to a study of T cell responses to AZD1222 COVID-19 vaccine. As for the study in general: Second doses were pooled across both intervals (about 4 or about 12 weeks).

The clonotype originates from an adult in good health. The sequencing here drew on peripheral blood, taken on day 0 of AZD1222 vaccination.

CDR3 protein: CASSLGLAGGLSYEQYF. DNA for the CDR3: TGTGCCAGCAGCTTGGGACTAGCGGGGGGGCTCTCCTACGAGCAGTACTTC. This rearrangement joins TRBV5-4 to TRBJ2-7; 14 bases fit TRBD2. Per germline, CDR1 SGHNT and CDR2 YYREEE (reference sequence). The V and J ends lost 0 bases and 0 bases, in that order; junction bases with no gene match: 2. There are 17 residues in the CDR3.